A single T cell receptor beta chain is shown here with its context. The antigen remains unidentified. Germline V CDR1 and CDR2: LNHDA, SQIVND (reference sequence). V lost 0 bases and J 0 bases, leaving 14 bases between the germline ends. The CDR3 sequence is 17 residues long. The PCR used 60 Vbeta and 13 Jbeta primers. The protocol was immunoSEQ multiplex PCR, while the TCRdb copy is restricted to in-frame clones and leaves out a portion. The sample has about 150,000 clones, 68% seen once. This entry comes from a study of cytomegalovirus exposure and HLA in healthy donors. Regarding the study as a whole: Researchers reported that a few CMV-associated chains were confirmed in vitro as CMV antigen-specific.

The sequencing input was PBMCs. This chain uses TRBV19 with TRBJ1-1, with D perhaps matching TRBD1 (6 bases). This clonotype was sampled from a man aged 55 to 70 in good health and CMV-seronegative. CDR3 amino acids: CASSIDGGLGMNTEAFF. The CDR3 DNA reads TGTGCCAGTAGTATAGACGGGGGGCTTGGTATGAACACTGAAGCTTTCTTT.